The entry below gives a single T cell receptor (beta chain) sequence along with its context. Its antigen is still unknown. Clones were sequenced by immunoSEQ multiplex PCR, and TCRdb holds only the in-frame ones, with some missing. This sample yields 45,000 to 65,000 clones, of which 80% to 90% are seen a single time; approximately 14% belongs to the top ten. The sample belongs to a study of T cell responses to AZD1222 COVID-19 vaccine. The germline gives CDR1 MNHEY, CDR2 SMNVEV (reference sequence). The CDR3 spans 14 residues. The V and J ends lost 7 bases and 1 base respectively, with 14 bases between them. Whole-study results and caveats: Donor demographics were predominantly white British with a female majority; clonal diversity may be underestimated. Unmutated variant regions are reportedly the target of nearly half of TCRs that are spike-specific.

This chain uses TRBV27 with TRBJ2-7; TRBD2 might be the D (6 bases). The specimen was peripheral blood, collected on day 0 of AZD1222 vaccination. This receptor was taken from an adult in good health. The CDR3 region has the DNA TGTGCCAGCACCCAGCTCGGGGGATCCTACGAGCAGTACTTC. This translates into CASTQLGGSYEQYF.